A selection of T cell receptor beta chains follows, all from one sample in a study of a mutant IDH1 vaccine in newly diagnosed glioma. TCRdb keeps only in-frame clones here, not all; method: immunoSEQ multiplex PCR. The sample records around 30,000 clones, approximately 87% being singletons. These receptors lack a known antigen. The sample in question was PBMCs, obtained from a glioma patient whose treatment included an IDH1 peptide vaccine. All receptors derive from a woman in her twenties or thirties with glioma. Both conserved end residues are part of each CDR3. D genes are given only for firm matches. Clone size appears in some rows only: once, few, many, or a class for an expanded clone.

D	V	size	J	DNA	CDR3
.	TRBV4-1	.	TRBJ1-2	TGCGCCAGCAGCCAAGACATCCTATTGGCCTATGGCTACACCTTC	CASSQDILLAYGYTF
TRBD1	TRBV10-2	.	TRBJ2-2	TGCGCCAGCACCCTCGGGACAGGGTCGAACACCGGGGAGCTGTTTTTT	CASTLGTGSNTGELFF
TRBD1	TRBV5-1	.	TRBJ2-6	TGCGCCAGCAGCTTGGCTATGACAGGGACTGGGGCCAACGTCCTGACTTTC	CASSLAMTGTGANVLTF
.	TRBV5-5	.	TRBJ2-7	TGTGCCAGCAGCTTCGGACAGAGCTACGAGCAGTACTTC	CASSFGQSYEQYF
TRBD1	TRBV18	.	TRBJ1-5	TGTGCCAGCTCACCGGGACAGGGGAATCAGCCCCAGCATTTT	CASSPGQGNQPQHF
.	TRBV5-6	.	TRBJ1-2	TGTGCCAGCAGCTCCGGGGTAATCGGAGGCTACACCTTC	CASSSGVIGGYTF
TRBD1	TRBV5-5	.	TRBJ1-1	TGTGCCAGCGGGACAGGGGGCACTGAAGCTTTCTTT	CASGTGGTEAFF
.	TRBV5-4	.	TRBJ1-2	TGTGCCAGCAGCTCTCCCCGAGGGGGGGGCTATGGCTACACCTTC	CASSSPRGGGYGYTF
TRBD1	TRBV5-1	.	TRBJ2-2	TGCGCCAGCAGCCCGGGACAGGCCACCGGGGAGCTGTTTTTT	CASSPGQATGELFF
TRBD1	TRBV18	.	TRBJ1-1	TGTGCCAGCTCAGTCGAGGGGGCAAGAACTGAAGCTTTCTTT	CASSVEGARTEAFF
TRBD1	TRBV7-2	.	TRBJ1-2	TGTGCCAGCAGCTTGATGGTGGGACAGTTCTATGGCTACACCTTC	CASSLMVGQFYGYTF
TRBD2	TRBV6-5	.	TRBJ2-7	TGTGCCAGCAGTCCGAGGACGGGGGGGGAGCAGTACTTC	CASSPRTGGEQYF
TRBD2	TRBV14	.	TRBJ2-5	TGTGCCAGCAGCCCTGCCGGGACTATCATAAAGACCCAGTACTTC	CASSPAGTIIKTQYF
TRBD2	TRBV4-1	.	TRBJ2-2	TGCGCCAGCAGCCAAGGTAGCGGGGGAGACACCGGGGAGCTGTTTTTT	CASSQGSGGDTGELFF
.	TRBV7-5	.	TRBJ2-7	TGTGTCAGAAGCACACCCGGGACGCTAACCTACGAGCAGTACTTC	CVRSTPGTLTYEQYF
.	TRBV5-1	.	TRBJ2-2	TGCGCCAGCAGCCCAGACAGTTACACCGGGGAGCTGTTTTTT	CASSPDSYTGELFF
.	TRBV5-1	.	TRBJ1-2	TGCGCCAGCAGCTTGAATGACGGGGGGACCTATGGCTACACCTTC	CASSLNDGGTYGYTF
TRBD1	TRBV7-9	.	TRBJ1-1	TGTGCCACCTGGAGGGGGCTCGGTGAAGCTTTCTTT	CATWRGLGEAFF
.	TRBV6-5	.	TRBJ1-2	TGTGCCAGCAGCGATGGAGGGGAAGGCTACACCTTC	CASSDGGEGYTF
.	TRBV18	.	TRBJ1-1	TGTGCCAGCTCAACAAGGGAGGGGAACACTGAAGCTTTCTTT	CASSTREGNTEAFF
.	TRBV7-2	.	TRBJ1-5	TGTGCCAGCAGCCCAGGGGACAATCAGCCCCAGCATTTT	CASSPGDNQPQHF
.	TRBV2	.	TRBJ1-5	TGTGCCAGCAGTGAACCTTTCTTCAATCAGCCCCAGCATTTT	CASSEPFFNQPQHF
.	TRBV25-1	few	TRBJ1-5	TGTGCCAGCAGTGAAAGAGGTCGGAATCAGCCCCAGCATTTT	CASSERGRNQPQHF
.	TRBV19	.	TRBJ1-1	TGTGCCAGTAGTTGGGACACCCCGAACACTGAAGCTTTCTTT	CASSWDTPNTEAFF
.	TRBV6-1	.	TRBJ1-1	TGTGCCAGCAGTGAAGCAGGGCAGACGAGGACTGAAGCTTTCTTT	CASSEAGQTRTEAFF
.	TRBV5-1	.	TRBJ1-2	TGCGCCAGCAGCCAACTAATTAACTATGGCTACACCTTC	CASSQLINYGYTF
.	TRBV28	.	TRBJ2-7	TGTGCCAGCAGCCCACCGATTGACGAGCAGTACTTC	CASSPPIDEQYF
TRBD1	TRBV7-2	.	TRBJ1-2	TGTGCCAGCAGCTTAGCACAGGGGGCGGCTAAGTATGGCTACACCTTC	CASSLAQGAAKYGYTF
TRBD1	TRBV5-1	.	TRBJ1-2	TGCGCCAGCAGCGCTACCACAGGGGGCGCCTTGGGTAGCGGCTACACCTTC	CASSATTGGALGSGYTF
.	TRBV6-1	.	TRBJ1-2	TGTGCCAGCGGGCAGGCTAACTATGGCTACACCTTC	CASGQANYGYTF
.	TRBV7-2	.	TRBJ2-3	TGTGCCAGCAGCCCATCCCCATATACGCAGTATTTT	CASSPSPYTQYF
.	TRBV2	.	TRBJ2-2	TGTGCCAGCTACGGGGGGCGGGGGACCGGGGAGCTGTTTTTT	CASYGGRGTGELFF
.	TRBV27	.	TRBJ1-4	TGTGCCAGCAGTTTACAGGCCTATGAAAAACTGTTTTTT	CASSLQAYEKLFF
TRBD1	TRBV6-5	.	TRBJ1-6	TGTGCCAGCAGTTACTCGCGGACAGGGTCCCTATCCCTCCACTTT	CASSYSRTGSLSLHF
.	TRBV5-6	once	TRBJ2-2	TGTGCCAGCAGCTGGGGCACCGGGGAGCTGTTTTTT	CASSWGTGELFF
.	TRBV20-1	.	TRBJ2-3	TGCAGTGCTAGAGAACAAGATACGCAGTATTTT	CSAREQDTQYF
.	TRBV5-1	.	TRBJ1-2	TGCGCCCCCCGGACGGACAACTATGGCTACACCTTC	CAPRTDNYGYTF
TRBD2	TRBV30	.	TRBJ2-1	TGTGCCTGGAGCCGGGGGGATCGCGTCTTC	CAWSRGDRVF
TRBD2	TRBV7-6	.	TRBJ2-7	TGTGCCAGCAGCTCCACCACTAGCGGGGGGCCCGCCTACGAGCAGTACTTC	CASSSTTSGGPAYEQYF
.	TRBV2	few	TRBJ2-2	TGTGCCAGCAGTGGCCAGGGACGTAACACCGGGGAGCTGTTTTTT	CASSGQGRNTGELFF
.	TRBV19	.	TRBJ1-1	TGTGCCAGTAGTGATGGAGAGTACAACACTGAAGCTTTCTTT	CASSDGEYNTEAFF
.	TRBV5-1	.	TRBJ2-3	TGCGCCAGCAGCCCACAGGGTTGGAGGACAGATACGCAGTATTTT	CASSPQGWRTDTQYF
TRBD1	TRBV25-1	.	TRBJ2-7	TGTGCCAGCAGTAAGAAGGACAGGGGCAACGAGCAGTACTTC	CASSKKDRGNEQYF
.	TRBV4-1	.	TRBJ1-2	TGCGCCAGCAGCCAAGACCCCGGGGGCCTCTATGGCTACACCTTC	CASSQDPGGLYGYTF
TRBD1	TRBV9	.	TRBJ1-1	TGTGCCAGCAGCGTAGCGGGCGGACAGGAGTACACTGAAGCTTTCTTT	CASSVAGGQEYTEAFF
.	TRBV6-5	.	TRBJ1-1	TGTGCCAGCAGTTACTCGGAGGGCACTGAAGCTTTCTTT	CASSYSEGTEAFF
.	TRBV7-6	.	TRBJ2-7	TGTGCCAGCAGCTTAGATGACGGGGAGTACGAGCAGTACTTC	CASSLDDGEYEQYF
TRBD1	TRBV9	.	TRBJ1-2	TGTGCCAGCAGCCAGGGACAGGGGGTCTATGGCTACACCTTC	CASSQGQGVYGYTF